The sequence of this T cell receptor beta chain was determined in a study of blood T cell repertoires in COVID-19. Background on the study: There were acute and convalescent COVID-19 samples, and they came from the United States, Italy and Spain. PBMCs, B-cell-depleted T cells, or T cells provided the cDNA or gDNA that made up the material.

Authors' data handling: Amplification of reference gene primers was used by the study to estimate nucleated cell counts. Method: immunoSEQ multiplex PCR; TCRdb's copy keeps in-frame clones and lacks some. V and J calls and clone size are as listed in that table; D and trimming were resolved from the DNA. The table has fewer than 70,000 clones, 80% to 90% seen once. Germline loops: CDR1 SGHRS, CDR2 YFSETQ. The CDR3 has 15 residues. V was pared by 4 bases and J by 2 bases, with 15 bases between. V usage is TRBV5-1 and J usage is TRBJ2-5, with D maybe TRBD2 (6 bases). The sequence was obtained from a human donor in a cohort sampled during active COVID-19. What was sequenced was peripheral blood. The CDR3 DNA sequence: TGCGCCAGCAGCCCTTGGATAGCGGTACAAGAGACCCAGTACTTC. Protein product: CASSPWIAVQETQYF.